This T cell receptor beta chain appears in the sequencing data of a study of shared clonotypes between healthy human individuals. Study-level information: CD4 naive and CD4 memory each took three plates per donor, while CD8 naive took two and CD8 memory one.

V dropped 4 bases and J dropped 0 bases, with 16 bases sitting between them. The CDR3 extends over 17 amino acids. CDR1 and CDR2 (germline): SGDLS, YYNGEE. Method: immunoSEQ multiplex PCR; TCRdb's copy keeps in-frame clones and lacks some. The sample records fewer than 1.8 million clones, 98% being singletons. Everyone who donated was a Caucasian adult who lived in Nashville, Tennessee. The CD4+ fraction was divided into a CD45RA+ naive subset and a CD45RA-negative memory subset. With respect to this clone: The antigen remains undetermined.

Broader study findings: The naive CD4 repertoires of a handful of donors were compared, and approximately 5.3% of clonotypes were shared.

The TCR was taken from a man aged 25-45 years in good health. The rearrangement links TRBV9 to TRBJ1-4, with D possibly matching TRBD1 (6 bases). The source material was naive CD4+ T cells sorted from blood. Described subset: CD45RA+ positively selected. CDR3 nucleotides: TGTGCCAGCAGCAAACAGACAGGCTCAGCAACTAATGAAAAACTGTTTTTT. It translates to CASSKQTGSATNEKLFF. Based on the CDR3 plus reference TRBV9 and TRBJ1-4, the full variable domain is DSGVTQTPKHLITATGQRVTLRCSPRSGDLSVYWYQQSLDQGLQFLIQYYNGEERAKGNILERFSAQQFPDLHSELNLSSLELGDSALYFCASSKQTGSATNEKLFFGSGTQLSVL.